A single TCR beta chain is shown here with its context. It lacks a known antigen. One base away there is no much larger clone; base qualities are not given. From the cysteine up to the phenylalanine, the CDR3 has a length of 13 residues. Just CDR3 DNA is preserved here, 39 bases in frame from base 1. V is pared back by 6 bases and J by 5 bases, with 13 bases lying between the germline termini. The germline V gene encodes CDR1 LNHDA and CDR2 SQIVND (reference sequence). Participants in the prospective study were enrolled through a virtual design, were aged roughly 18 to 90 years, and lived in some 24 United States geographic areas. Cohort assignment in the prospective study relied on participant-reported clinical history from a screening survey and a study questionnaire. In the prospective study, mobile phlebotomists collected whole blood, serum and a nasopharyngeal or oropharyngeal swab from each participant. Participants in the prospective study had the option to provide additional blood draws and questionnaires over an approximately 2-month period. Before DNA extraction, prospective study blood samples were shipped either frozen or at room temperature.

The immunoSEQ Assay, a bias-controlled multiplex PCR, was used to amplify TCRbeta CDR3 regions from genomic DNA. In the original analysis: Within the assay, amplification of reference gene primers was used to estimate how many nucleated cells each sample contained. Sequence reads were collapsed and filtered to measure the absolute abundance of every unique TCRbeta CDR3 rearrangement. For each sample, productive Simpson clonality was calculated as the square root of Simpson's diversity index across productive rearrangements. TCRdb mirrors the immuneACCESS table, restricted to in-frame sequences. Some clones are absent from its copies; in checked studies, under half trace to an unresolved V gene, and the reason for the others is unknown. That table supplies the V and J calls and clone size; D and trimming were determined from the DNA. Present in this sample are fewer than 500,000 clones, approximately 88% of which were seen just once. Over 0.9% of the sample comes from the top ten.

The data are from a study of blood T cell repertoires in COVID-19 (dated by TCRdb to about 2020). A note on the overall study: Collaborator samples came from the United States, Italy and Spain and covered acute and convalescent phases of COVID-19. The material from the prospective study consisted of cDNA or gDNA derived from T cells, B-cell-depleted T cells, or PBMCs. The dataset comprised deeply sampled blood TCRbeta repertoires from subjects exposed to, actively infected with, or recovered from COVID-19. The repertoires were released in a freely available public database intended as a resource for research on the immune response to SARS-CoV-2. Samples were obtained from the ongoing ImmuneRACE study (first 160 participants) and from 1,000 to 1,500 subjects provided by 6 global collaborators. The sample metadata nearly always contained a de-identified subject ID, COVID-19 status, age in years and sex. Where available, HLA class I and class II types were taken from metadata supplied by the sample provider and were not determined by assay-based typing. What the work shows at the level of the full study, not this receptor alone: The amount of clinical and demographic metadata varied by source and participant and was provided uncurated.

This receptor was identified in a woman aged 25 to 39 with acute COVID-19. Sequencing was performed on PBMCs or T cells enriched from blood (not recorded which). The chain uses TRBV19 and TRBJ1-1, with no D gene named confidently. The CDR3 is CASRRSGMTEAFF. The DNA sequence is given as TGTGCCAGTAGACGTTCTGGCATGACTGAAGCTTTCTTT.